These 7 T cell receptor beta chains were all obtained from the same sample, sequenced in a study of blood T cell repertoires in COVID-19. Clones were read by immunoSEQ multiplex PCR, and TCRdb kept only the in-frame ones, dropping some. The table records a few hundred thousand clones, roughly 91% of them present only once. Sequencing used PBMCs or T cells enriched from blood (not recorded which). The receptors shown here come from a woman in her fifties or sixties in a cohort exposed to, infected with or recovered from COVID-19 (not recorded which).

CDR3 bases: TGTGCCAGCAGCAAGCCCCCGGGACAGGGAGAGGGCGAGCAGTACTTC. This translates into CASSKPPGQGEGEQYF. This chain connects TRBV5-4 to TRBJ2-7; 9 bases are a match to TRBD1. The CDR3 length is 16 residues. Looked up from germline, CDR1 is SGHNT and CDR2 is YYREEE (reference sequence). With V trimmed by 4 bases and J by 6 bases, 14 bases remained unmatched.

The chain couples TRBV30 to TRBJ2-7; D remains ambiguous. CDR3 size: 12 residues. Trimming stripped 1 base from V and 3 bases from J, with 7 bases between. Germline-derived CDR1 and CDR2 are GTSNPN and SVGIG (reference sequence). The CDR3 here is CAWSASVYEQYF. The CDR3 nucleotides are TGTGCCTGGAGTGCCTCGGTCTACGAGCAGTACTTC.

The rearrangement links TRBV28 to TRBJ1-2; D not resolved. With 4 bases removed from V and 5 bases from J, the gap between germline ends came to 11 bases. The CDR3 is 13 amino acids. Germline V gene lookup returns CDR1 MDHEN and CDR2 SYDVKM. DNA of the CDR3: TGTGCCAGCAGTTCTATGGGCCTTTATGGCTACACCTTC. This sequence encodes CASSSMGLYGYTF.

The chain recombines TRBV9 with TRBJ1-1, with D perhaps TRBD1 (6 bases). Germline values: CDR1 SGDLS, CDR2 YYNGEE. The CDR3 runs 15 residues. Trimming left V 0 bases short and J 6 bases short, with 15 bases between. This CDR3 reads CASSVEWGLKSEAFF. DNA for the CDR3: TGTGCCAGCAGCGTAGAGTGGGGGCTAAAGTCTGAAGCTTTCTTT.

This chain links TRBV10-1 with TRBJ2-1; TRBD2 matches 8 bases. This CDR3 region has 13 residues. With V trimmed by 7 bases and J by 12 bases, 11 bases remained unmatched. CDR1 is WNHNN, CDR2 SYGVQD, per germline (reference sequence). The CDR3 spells CASTPSSGVGQFF. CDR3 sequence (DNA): TGCGCCAGCACCCCGAGTAGCGGGGTCGGGCAGTTCTTC.

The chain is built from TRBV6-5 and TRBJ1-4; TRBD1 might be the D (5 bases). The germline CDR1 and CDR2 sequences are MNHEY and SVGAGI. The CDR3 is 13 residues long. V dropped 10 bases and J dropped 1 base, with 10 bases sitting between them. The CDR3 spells CAIGGGTNEKLFF. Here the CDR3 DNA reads TGTGCCATCGGGGGGGGAACTAATGAAAAACTGTTTTTT.

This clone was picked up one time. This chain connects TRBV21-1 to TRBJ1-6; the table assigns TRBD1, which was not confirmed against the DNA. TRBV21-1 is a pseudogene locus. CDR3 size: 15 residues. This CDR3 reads CASSAPGTGSSPLHF. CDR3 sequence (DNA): TGTGCCAGCAGCGCGCCCGGGACAGGGTCTTCACCCCTCCACTTT.